These 30 T cell receptor beta chains were all obtained from the same sample, sequenced in a study of read filtering for tumor transcriptome and immune sequencing. The library was built from around 0.4 ug RNA with molecular barcoded adaptors for alpha/delta and beta/gamma chains. MiXCR was run by TCRdb on the reads, yielding one entry per CDR3 protein. The top ten clones hold over 35% of a sample with fewer than 30,000 distinct CDR3 sequences, approximately 14% of them seen once. Sequenced: a population of CD138-negative cells sorted from bone marrow. Source of these receptors: a donor at least 40 years old with multiple myeloma.

Of note for this clonotype: Since a much larger clone is just one base distant, this may be a read error. The chain carries TRBV29-1 and TRBJ2-2; D possibly corresponds to TRBD2 (5 bases). Per germline, CDR1 SQVTM and CDR2 ANQGSEA. The CDR3 runs to 17 residues. The ends were cut back, 7 bases at V and 0 bases at J, with 21 bases in the middle. The CDR3 reads CSASTPGLTSNTGELFF. CDR3 DNA: TGCAGCGCCTCAACCCCAGGACTTACATCGAACACCGGGGAGCTGTTTTTT.

This clonotype occurred many times. The chain uses TRBV20-1 and TRBJ2-1; D possibly corresponds to TRBD2 (5 bases). The V end lost 1 base, the J end lost 2 bases, and 9 bases lay between the germline ends. The CDR3 is 14 residues long. From germline, CDR1 is DFQATT and CDR2 SNEGSKA (reference sequence). The CDR3 here is CSARAAGPYNEQFF. CDR3 coding DNA: TGCAGTGCTAGAGCCGCGGGTCCCTACAATGAGCAGTTCTTC.

This clonotype was observed a few times. The chain combines TRBV11-2 with TRBJ2-5; the D gene is possibly TRBD1 (7 bases). CDR1 SGHAT and CDR2 FQNNGV come from the germline V gene. The CDR3 runs to 16 residues. Deletions cut 7 bases from V and 2 bases from J, with 20 bases between. CDR3 protein: CASKEGAGLEQETQYF. The CDR3 DNA is TGTGCCAGCAAAGAGGGGGCGGGGCTAGAACAAGAGACCCAGTACTTC.

The chain's CDR3 is CSVERGSQETQYF. The CDR3, as DNA: TGCAGCGTTGAAAGGGGGTCCCAAGAGACCCAGTACTTC. The chain joins TRBV29-1 to TRBJ2-5, with D tentatively TRBD1 (6 bases). The CDR3 has 13 amino acids. Germline CDR1 is SQVTM and CDR2 is ANQGSEA. V gave up 2 bases and J gave up 1 base, with 8 bases separating them. The variable domain in full, with the rest retrieved from reference TRBV29-1 and TRBJ2-5, is SAVISQKPSRDICQRGTSLTIQCQVDSQVTMMFWYRQQPGQSLTLIATANQGSEATYESGFVIDKFPISRPNLTFSTLTVSNMSPEDSSIYLCSVERGSQETQYFGPGTRLLVL.

This clonotype came up many times. The chain carries TRBV12-3 or TRBV12-4 and TRBJ2-5, with 11 positions matching TRBD2. The CDR3 extends over 15 amino acids. V trimming: 6 bases; J trimming: 7 bases; junction bases outside the gene matches: 10. The CDR3 DNA reads as TGTGCCAGCAGCCCAGGACTAGCGGGCGGGACGACCCAGTACTTC. Residues: CASSPGLAGGTTQYF.

This clonotype has a count of ten or more. This chain connects TRBV20-1 to TRBJ2-1, with D perhaps matching TRBD2 (5 bases). CDR1 and CDR2 from the germline V gene are DFQATT and SNEGSKA (reference sequence). Trimming cost V 6 bases and J 7 bases, with 19 bases left between them. This CDR3 has 14 residues. The CDR3 loop is CSAVPLAGWNEQFF. DNA for the CDR3: TGCAGTGCCGTTCCCCTAGCTGGGTGGAATGAGCAGTTCTTC.

Concerning this clonotype itself: A much larger clone lies one base from this, so it may be a read error. The V and J genes are TRBV18 and TRBJ2-5, with no clear D. The V end was cut by 8 bases, the J end by 2 bases, with 6 bases between. The CDR3 covers 11 residues. Germline-derived CDR1 and CDR2 are KGHSH and LQKENI. CDR3: CASPQQETQYF. The DNA of the CDR3 is TGTGCCAGCCCACAACAAGAGACCCAGTACTTC.

This clonotype was recorded many times. V and J are TRBV7-8 and TRBJ2-2; D not certain. With 3 bases removed from V and 6 bases from J, the gap between germline ends came to 8 bases. Germline V gene data show CDR1 as SGHVS and CDR2 as FQNEAQ. The length of the CDR3 is 13 residues. This CDR3 reads CASSFFGSGELFF. The CDR3 nucleotides are TGTGCCAGCAGCTTTTTCGGGTCCGGGGAGCTGTTTTTT.

This clonotype was seen at least ten times. This sequence joins TRBV11-2 and TRBJ2-1; the match to TRBD2 covers 7 bases. Trimming removed 1 base from V and 7 bases from J; junction bases left unmatched: 7. This CDR3 comprises 15 residues. Per the germline V gene, CDR1 is SGHAT and CDR2 is FQNNGV. The CDR3 region has the DNA TGTGCCAGCAGCTTAGGGGCGGGAGTAACGAATGAGCAGTTCTTC. It encodes CASSLGAGVTNEQFF.

This clonotype was recorded at least ten times. The chain carries TRBV19 and TRBJ2-5, with 7 bases lining up with TRBD1. The CDR3 runs 12 residues. V lost 9 bases, J lost 4 bases, and 5 bases stayed unmatched. The germline V gene encodes CDR1 LNHDA and CDR2 SQIVND (reference sequence). The CDR3 here is CASSQGVETQYF. As DNA, the CDR3 is TGTGCCAGCAGCCAGGGGGTAGAGACCCAGTACTTC.

At least ten counts were recorded for this clonotype. This chain links TRBV7-8 with TRBJ2-3; D is perhaps TRBD2 (7 bases). The CDR3 has 14 residues. The V end was cut by 1 base, the J end by 9 bases, with 14 bases between. The germline V gene encodes CDR1 SGHVS and CDR2 FQNEAQ. The CDR3 region has the DNA TGTGCCAGCAGCTTAGAGGCTCCGGGGGGCACGCAGTATTTT. It encodes CASSLEAPGGTQYF.

In this sample, this clonotype turned up many times. V is TRBV5-1 and J is TRBJ1-1, with D possibly matching TRBD1 (6 bases). Between the trimmed V and J ends, which lost 4 bases and 6 bases, there was a span of 16 bases. Germline V gene data show CDR1 as SGHRS and CDR2 as YFSETQ. There are 14 residues in the CDR3. The CDR3 coding sequence is TGCGCCAGCAGCAGGACAGTAGGCAACCCTGAAGCTTTCTTT. It is translated as CASSRTVGNPEAFF.

Worth noting for this clonotype: Since a far larger clone is one base different, this is likely a read error. The chain joins TRBV7-2 to TRBJ2-7; D may be TRBD1 (6 bases). The J call may be in error: the DNA end matches TRBJ2-1 better. Germline lookup yields CDR1 SGHTA and CDR2 FQGNSA. The CDR3 has 13 amino acids. CDR3 bases: TGTGCCTGCAGCTGGGACATTTACAATGAGCAGTTCTTC. Protein product: CACSWDIYNEQFF.

With respect to this clonotype: Given a much more abundant clone one base away, this may be a read error. This chain links TRBV11-3 with TRBJ2-2, with D hard to call. The germline gives CDR1 SGHNT, CDR2 YENEEA. Trimming left V 3 bases short and J 4 bases short, with 12 bases between. This CDR3 spans 15 amino acids. The CDR3 nucleotides are TGTGCCAGCAGCTTGGATGGCCCGAGCACCGGGGAGCTGTTTTTT. Translated: CASSLDGPSTGELFF. Full variable domain (remainder filled in from reference TRBV11-3 and TRBJ2-2): EAGVVQSPRYKIIEKKQPVAFWCNPISGHNTLYWYLQNLGQGPELLIRYENEEAVDDSQLPKDRFSAERLKGVDSTLKIQPAELGDSAVYLCASSLDGPSTGELFFGEGSRLTVL.

This clonotype was picked up many times. One base away lies a much larger clone, so this may be a sequencing read error. V is TRBV6-2 or TRBV6-3 and J is TRBJ2-1; D possibly corresponds to TRBD2 (5 bases). Per germline, CDR1 MNHEY and CDR2 SVGEGT. The CDR3 is 14 amino acids. V lost 8 bases to trimming and J lost 7 bases, with 18 bases between them. The CDR3 region is CASGEYGIWNEQFF. CDR3 in DNA: TGTGCCAGCGGGGAGTACGGGATATGGAATGAGCAGTTCTTC.

The table lists this clonotype with many counts. The chain employs TRBV7-2 and TRBJ2-7; D is unclear. Trimming left V 2 bases short and J 0 bases short, with 8 bases between. This CDR3 spans 14 amino acids. The germline CDR1 and CDR2 sequences are SGHTA and FQGNSA. The CDR3 DNA follows: TGTGCCAGCAGCTTAATGGGCGGCTCCTACGAGCAGTACTTC. Translated, it gives CASSLMGGSYEQYF. The full variable domain, rest sourced from reference TRBV7-2 and TRBJ2-7, is GAGVSQSPSNKVTEKGKDVELRCDPISGHTALYWYRQSLGQGLEFLIYFQGNSAPDKSGLPSDRFSAERTGGSVSTLTIQRTQQEDSAVYLCASSLMGGSYEQYFGPGTRLTVT.

The chain uses TRBV18 and TRBJ2-1, with 9 bases identical to TRBD1. This CDR3 is 15 amino acids long. After removal of 5 bases from V and 8 bases from J, the junction contained 10 bases not matched to a gene. Per the germline V gene, CDR1 is KGHSH and CDR2 is LQKENI. CDR3 sequence: CASSAGQGLQHEQFF. CDR3 sequence (DNA): TGTGCCAGCTCAGCGGGACAGGGCTTACAACATGAGCAGTTCTTC.

This clonotype was recorded many times. The V and J genes are TRBV5-1 and TRBJ2-3; no firm D call. Per germline, CDR1 SGHRS and CDR2 YFSETQ. The CDR3 loop spans 14 amino acids. V lost 8 bases, J lost 0 bases, and 13 bases lay in between. As DNA, the CDR3 is TGCGCCAGTAGAACTTCACCTAGCACAGATACGCAGTATTTT. Translated: CASRTSPSTDTQYF.

This clonotype is judged medium-sized. The chain is built from TRBV6-1 and TRBJ2-1, with 10 bases lining up with TRBD2. Germline CDR1 and CDR2: MNHNS and SASEGT. There are 14 residues in the CDR3. V was clipped by 6 bases and J by 7 bases; unmatched bases: 6. The DNA for the CDR3 is TGTGCCAGCAGAACTAGCGGGGTGTCTAATGAGCAGTTCTTC. Its protein product is CASRTSGVSNEQFF.

V is TRBV5-1 and J is TRBJ2-3, with TRBD1 matching over 9 bases. V dropped 0 bases and J dropped 3; count of bases not matched to a gene: 2. The CDR3 loop spans 15 amino acids. CDR1 and CDR2 (germline): SGHRS, YFSETQ. The CDR3 reads CASSLGGQGTDTQYF. CDR3 coding DNA: TGCGCCAGCAGCTTGGGCGGACAGGGGACAGATACGCAGTATTTT.

J is TRBJ2-5 and V is TRBV7-2; tentatively, D is TRBD2 (5 bases). The germline V gene has CDR1 SGHTA and CDR2 FQGNSA. The V end lost 2 bases, the J end lost 5 bases, and 12 bases lay between the germline ends. The CDR3 runs 14 residues. The CDR3 sequence: CASSLNRWRETQYF. The DNA for the CDR3 is TGTGCCAGCAGCTTAAATCGCTGGAGGGAGACCCAGTACTTC.

The V and J genes are TRBV5-4 and TRBJ2-3; tentatively, D is TRBD1 (6 bases). From germline, CDR1 is SGHNT and CDR2 YYREEE (reference sequence). This CDR3 is built from 15 residues. The V end lost 0 bases, the J end lost 3 bases, and 11 bases lay between the germline ends. The CDR3 sequence: CASSLGGPRTDTQYF. The CDR3 coding sequence is TGTGCCAGCAGCTTGGGGGGGCCGAGGACAGATACGCAGTATTTT.

There are many counts of this clonotype. The chain carries TRBV27 and TRBJ2-1, with D tentatively TRBD2 (6 bases). Trimming left V 5 bases short and J 3 bases short, with 17 bases between. CDR3 length equals 16 residues. CDR1 and CDR2 from the germline V gene are MNHEY and SMNVEV (reference sequence). CDR3 coding DNA: TGTGCCAGCAGTGGGGGTCCGGGAGTCAACTACAATGAGCAGTTCTTC. As protein: CASSGGPGVNYNEQFF.

This clonotype was recorded once. This sequence may be a read error, since a much larger clone differs from it by one base. This chain uses TRBV7-4 with TRBJ2-3, with 8 bases fitting TRBD2. This CDR3 has 14 residues. The ends lost 2 bases at V and 14 bases at J; junction bases unmatched: 12. Germline CDR1 SGHVT, CDR2 SQSDAQ. CDR3 coding DNA: TGTGCCAGCAGCTTAATCGGGAGGGCCGATGCGCGGTATTTT. Amino acid sequence: CASSLIGRADARYF.

This clonotype has at least ten counts. The chain employs TRBV10-3 and TRBJ2-2; D is ambiguous. This CDR3 region has 11 residues. Germline-derived CDR1 and CDR2 are ENHRY and SYGVKD. The V gene lost 8 bases and the J gene lost 5 bases, with 6 bases spanning the gap. The DNA for the CDR3 is TGTGCCATCGGGCAAACCGGGGAGCTGTTTTTT. Translating gives CAIGQTGELFF.

A note on this clonotype: Likely a read error: the CDR3 ends without its conserved phenylalanine or tryptophan. In nucleotides, the CDR3 is TGTGCCAGCAGTTTCTGGGACGGCGGGTCGGAGCAGTTCCTC. It encodes CASSFWDGGSEQFL. This chain links TRBV12-3 or TRBV12-4 with TRBJ2-1; D may be TRBD1 or TRBD2 (5 bases each). V was pared by 3 bases and J by 10 bases, with 16 bases between. The CDR3 length is 14 residues.

The sample holds many counts of this clonotype. This sequence joins TRBV19 and TRBJ1-1, with unresolved D. V lost 5 bases, J lost 1 base, and 8 bases lay in between. The germline gives CDR1 LNHDA, CDR2 SQIVND (reference sequence). The CDR3 runs 13 residues. Here the CDR3 DNA reads TGTGCCAGTAGTGAGGAGAGGAACACTGAAGCTTTCTTT. Translated: CASSEERNTEAFF.

Concerning this clonotype: It may be a read error: a sequence one base away is much more abundant. J is TRBJ1-4 and V is TRBV25-1; 7 bases agree with TRBD1. V dropped 5 bases and J dropped 9; count of bases not matched to a gene: 9. From germline, CDR1 is MGHDK and CDR2 SYGVNS. This CDR3 is 14 amino acids long. CDR3 in amino acids: CASSIDRVNKKLFF. The CDR3, as DNA: TGTGCCAGCAGTATTGACAGGGTGAATAAAAAACTGTTTTTT.

This clonotype was observed at least ten times. The chain links TRBV23-1 to TRBJ2-7; either TRBD1 or TRBD2 may fit D (7 bases each). TRBV23-1 is marked as an open reading frame, function uncertain. This CDR3 comprises 16 residues. V dropped 0 bases and J dropped 3 bases, with 15 bases sitting between them. CDR3 sequence reads: CASSQSGGGGHYEQYF. The CDR3 DNA reads as TGCGCCAGCAGTCAATCAGGGGGAGGGGGCCACTACGAGCAGTACTTC.

In this sample, this clonotype turned up many times. V and J are TRBV7-2 and TRBJ2-7; 14 bases align to TRBD2. In germline, CDR1 is SGHTA, CDR2 FQGNSA. V shed 1 base and J 0 bases; nucleotides not matched to a gene: 5. The CDR3 has 18 residues. CDR3 in amino acids: CASSLEGTSGSLSYEQYF. CDR3 DNA sequence: TGTGCCAGCAGCTTAGAAGGGACTAGCGGGAGTCTCTCCTACGAGCAGTACTTC.